The clone carrying this T cell receptor beta chain was recorded many times. Antigen unknown. 5'RACE primed at constant segments yielded TCR alpha and TCR beta cDNA libraries bearing sample barcodes and UMIs. TCRdb analysed the 5' RACE reads with MiXCR anew, one entry per CDR3 protein. The data show fewer than 30,000 distinct CDR3 sequences, less than 15% seen once. The data originate from a study of T-cell memory formation after mild COVID-19. Background on the study: Largely, TCR clusters stayed within a single donor.

Study outcomes and limitations: Pre-infection memory carried some responding clones, suggesting that cross-reactive memory joined.

The sample consisted of PBMCs or a T cell subset sorted from them (not recorded which). This receptor was obtained from an adult woman who had mild COVID-19 (a few samples of this study predate the infection). Cell type and time point are not known.

CDR3 residues: CASSWPPGSAGHEQYF. The CDR3 DNA sequence: TGTGCCAGCAGCTGGCCGCCAGGCAGCGCCGGCCACGAGCAGTACTTC. V usage is TRBV7-2 and J usage is TRBJ2-7, with D unclear. With 4 bases removed from V and 5 bases from J, the gap between germline ends came to 21 bases. Germline V gene lookup returns CDR1 SGHTA and CDR2 FQGNSA. This CDR3 is built from 16 residues.